Following are 4 T cell receptor beta chains from one sample sequenced in a study of T cell responses to AZD1222 COVID-19 vaccine. TCRdb's copy holds only in-frame clones and misses some; the assay was immunoSEQ multiplex PCR. The sample has 60,000 to 65,000 clones, 84% seen once. Material: peripheral blood, obtained on day 0 of AZD1222 vaccination. The source is an adult in good health.

The J gene is TRBJ2-7, the V gene TRBV7-2; D might be TRBD2 (6 bases). Germline V gene lookup returns CDR1 SGHTA and CDR2 FQGNSA. CDR3 size: 15 residues. Trimming cost V 4 bases and J 5 bases, with 18 bases left between them. In DNA form, the CDR3 reads TGTGCCAGCAGCTCCCCCCGGGGGTTAGCGGACGAGCAGTACTTC. Translation: CASSSPRGLADEQYF. The whole variable domain, remainder taken from reference TRBV7-2 and TRBJ2-7, is GAGVSQSPSNKVTEKGKDVELRCDPISGHTALYWYRQSLGQGLEFLIYFQGNSAPDKSGLPSDRFSAERTGGSVSTLTIQRTQQEDSAVYLCASSSPRGLADEQYFGPGTRLTVT.

This chain uses TRBV5-5 with TRBJ1-1; 7 bases map to TRBD1. The V and J ends lost 3 bases and 5 bases, in that order; junction bases with no gene match: 4. This CDR3 is built from 13 residues. Germline V CDR1 and CDR2: SGHKS, YYEKEE (reference sequence). This CDR3 reads CASSSPGGTEAFF. The CDR3 DNA follows: TGTGCCAGCAGCTCCCCAGGGGGAACTGAAGCTTTCTTT.

The chain links TRBV28 to TRBJ1-5, with D perhaps matching TRBD1 (6 bases). Between the trimmed V and J ends, which lost 3 bases and 7 bases, there was a span of 7 bases. Germline V lookup: CDR1 MDHEN, CDR2 SYDVKM. The CDR3 length is 12 residues. CDR3 residues: CASSLRGQPQHF. The CDR3 nucleotides read TGTGCCAGCAGTTTGAGGGGGCAGCCCCAGCATTTT.

CDR3 sequence: CASSLREGTSRYEQYF. In DNA, the CDR3 is TGTGCCAGCAGCCTACGAGAGGGGACTAGCAGGTACGAGCAGTACTTC. V and J are TRBV5-4 and TRBJ2-7, with 9 bases identical to TRBD2. The J segment lost 4 bases and the V segment lost 4 bases, leaving 12 bases of the junction unmatched. The length of the CDR3 is 16 residues. Germline assignment: CDR1 SGHNT and CDR2 YYREEE (reference sequence).